This T cell receptor beta chain was identified in a study of cytomegalovirus exposure and HLA in healthy donors. For this clone: Its antigen remains unidentified.

The study, taken as a whole, reports: A missense variant in DCLRE1C was later tied to TCR beta V- and J-gene trimming. Three CMV-associated chains proved CMV antigen-specific in vitro. In a later analysis, an Asian-associated ancestry cluster reportedly showed fewer N-insertions than the roughly 730-donor mean. Further analysis, carried out later, found HLA-associated TCR beta chains more clonally expanded than equally common other chains.

Germline V gives CDR1 SGDLS, CDR2 YYNGEE. The CDR3 runs 17 residues. The V segment lost 0 bases and the J segment 4 bases; nucleotides outside the gene matches: 5. Both 60 Vbeta primers and 13 Jbeta primers went into the PCR. This table comes from immunoSEQ multiplex PCR, and its TCRdb copy is limited to in-frame clones, with some not included. This table has approximately 180,000 clones, roughly 83% appearing once. This TCR derives from a woman aged 45-60 years in good health and CMV-seronegative. This rearrangement joins TRBV9 to TRBJ2-2, with 11 nucleotides matching TRBD1. Sequencing was carried out using PBMCs. The CDR3 region has the DNA TGTGCCAGCAGCGTAGATGCGGGACAGGGGGTCACCGGGGAGCTGTTTTTT. It specifies CASSVDAGQGVTGELFF. Combining the CDR3 with reference TRBV9 and TRBJ2-2 gives the whole variable domain DSGVTQTPKHLITATGQRVTLRCSPRSGDLSVYWYQQSLDQGLQFLIQYYNGEERAKGNILERFSAQQFPDLHSELNLSSLELGDSALYFCASSVDAGQGVTGELFFGEGSRLTVL.